This TCR beta chain was captured in a study of blood T cells in healthy people across ages. The draw of peripheral blood yielded approximately 10 milliliters from each donor. Alongside a J-beta primer mix, a sample-barcoded 5' primer served in a second PCR lasting about 7 to 11 cycles. The study obtained at least 3 million CDR3-containing paired-end reads from every sample. TCRdb used MiXCR to reprocess the 5' RACE reads, holding one entry per CDR3 protein. The sample records about 1,600,000 distinct CDR3 sequences, roughly 45% being singletons. Only a few counts were recorded for this clonotype. The origin of this receptor is a young woman in good health. Material for sequencing was blood.

The CDR3 reads CASSSGSREQYF. CDR3 DNA: TGTGCCAGCAGCTCCGGATCAAGGGAGCAGTACTTC. The chain is built from TRBV7-9 and TRBJ2-4; possible D gene TRBD2, 5 bases. This CDR3 comprises 12 residues. V gave up 4 bases and J gave up 13 bases, with 14 bases separating them. Germline CDR1 reads SEHNR; CDR2 reads FQNEAQ (reference sequence).